The clone carrying this T cell receptor beta chain was seen more than once but under ten times. TCRdb's copy holds only in-frame clones and misses some; the assay was immunoSEQ multiplex PCR. The sample carries approximately 150,000 clones, over 80% recorded once. Cohort 3 recovery required two negative PCRs, clearance, or symptom resolution. These data belong to a study of blood T cell repertoires in COVID-19. Study at large: PBMCs, B-cell-depleted T cells, or T cells were the source of the cDNA or gDNA that made up the material.

Sequencing input: PBMCs or T cells enriched from blood (not recorded which). The origin of this receptor is a woman between 40 and 50 years old who had recovered from COVID-19.

In nucleotides, the CDR3 is TGTGCCATCAGTGAAGCTGCGGGATTGAACACTGAAGCTTTCTTT. This codes for CAISEAAGLNTEAFF. V and J are TRBV10-3 and TRBJ1-1, with no clear D. From germline, CDR1 is ENHRY and CDR2 SYGVKD. The CDR3 has 15 residues. V lost 3 bases and J lost 0, with 11 bases in between.